This T cell receptor beta chain was sequenced during a study of T cell responses to AZD1222 COVID-19 vaccine. Study conclusions and caveats: White British ancestry dominated among donors, who included more females, and clonal diversity was possibly underestimated. At baseline, just five to seven AZD1222 recipients tested seropositive. The span of vaccine-associated CD4 TCRs extended across spike, with dominance at 160-218 and 743-854.

Sequencing used immunoSEQ multiplex PCR; TCRdb keeps in-frame clones, though not all of them. Among about 130,000 clones listed, roughly 88% were seen once. Notes on this clone: What it recognizes is unknown.

The length of the CDR3 is 13 residues. Germline-derived CDR1 and CDR2 are MNHNY and SVGAGI (reference sequence). Between the trimmed V and J ends, which lost 3 bases and 2 bases, there was a span of 7 bases. The sample consisted of peripheral blood, taken on day 0 of MenACWY control vaccination. The chain recombines TRBV6-6 with TRBJ1-2; D gene unclear. The origin of this receptor is an adult in good health. CDR3 protein: CASSYTGNYGYTF. In nucleotides, the CDR3 is TGTGCCAGCAGTTATACCGGGAACTATGGCTACACCTTC.